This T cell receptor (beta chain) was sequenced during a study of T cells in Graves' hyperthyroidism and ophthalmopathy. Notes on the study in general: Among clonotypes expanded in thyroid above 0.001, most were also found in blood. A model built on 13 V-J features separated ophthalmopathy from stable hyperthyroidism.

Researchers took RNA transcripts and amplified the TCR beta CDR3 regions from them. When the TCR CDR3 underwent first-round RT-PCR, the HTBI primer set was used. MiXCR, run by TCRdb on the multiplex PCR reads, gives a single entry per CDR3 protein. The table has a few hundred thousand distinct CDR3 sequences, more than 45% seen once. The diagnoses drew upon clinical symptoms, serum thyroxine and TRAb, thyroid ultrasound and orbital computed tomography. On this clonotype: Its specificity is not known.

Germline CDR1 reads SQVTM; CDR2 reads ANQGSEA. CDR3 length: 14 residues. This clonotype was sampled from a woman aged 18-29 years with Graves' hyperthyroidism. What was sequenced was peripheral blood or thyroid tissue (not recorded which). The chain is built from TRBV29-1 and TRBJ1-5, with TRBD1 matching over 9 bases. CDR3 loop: CSYFYRGLGQPQHF. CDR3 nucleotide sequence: TGCAGTTACTTCTACAGGGGGCTAGGTCAGCCCCAGCATTTT. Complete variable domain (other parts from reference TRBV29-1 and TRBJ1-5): SAVISQKPSRDICQRGTSLTIQCQVDSQVTMMFWYRQQPGQSLTLIATANQGSEATYESGFVIDKFPISRPNLTFSTLTVSNMSPEDSSIYLCSYFYRGLGQPQHFGDGTRLSIL.